The next 21 T cell receptor beta chains were all read from a single sample in a study of molecular identifiers for immune sequencing clone quantification. TCRdb ran MiXCR on the PCR reads and lists one entry per CDR3 protein. This sample has roughly 630,000 distinct CDR3 sequences, with about 25% found just once. The sequenced sample was naive CD8+ T cells from blood, with Jurkat cell RNA spiked in. Noted subset: FACS-sorted CD8+CD4-CCR7+CD45RA+ naive T cells. These receptors all come from a human donor in good health. Some libraries in this study had Jurkat cell RNA spiked in.

This chain uses TRBV4-3 with TRBJ2-2; a possible D gene is TRBD2 (6 bases). The CDR3 totals 14 residues. Trimming removed 5 bases from V and 1 base from J, with 8 bases in between. The germline CDR1 and CDR2 sequences are LGHNA and YSLEER. DNA for the CDR3: TGCGCCAGCAGCTGGGGAGGGAACACCGGGGAGCTGTTTTTT. Amino acid sequence: CASSWGGNTGELFF.

This clonotype was picked up many times. The rearrangement uses TRBV9 and TRBJ2-5; TRBD1 matches 9 bases. This CDR3 is 15 amino acids long. Trimming took 3 bases from V and 2 from J; bases not matched to a gene: 5. CDR1 and CDR2 from the germline V gene are SGDLS and YYNGEE. CDR3 in amino acids: CASSATGGRQETQYF. CDR3 nucleotide sequence: TGTGCCAGCAGCGCTACAGGGGGCCGGCAAGAGACCCAGTACTTC. Full variable domain (rest looked up from reference TRBV9 and TRBJ2-5): DSGVTQTPKHLITATGQRVTLRCSPRSGDLSVYWYQQSLDQGLQFLIQYYNGEERAKGNILERFSAQQFPDLHSELNLSSLELGDSALYFCASSATGGRQETQYFGPGTRLLVL.

Regarding this clonotype: Because the CDR3 is missing its conserved closing phenylalanine or tryptophan, this is likely a read error. The chain uses TRBV6-6 and TRBJ2-1; D is unresolved. Trimming took 5 bases from V and 2 from J, leaving 13 bases between them. CDR1 and CDR2 (germline): MNHNY, SVGAGI (reference sequence). The length of the CDR3 is 15 residues. CDR3 coding DNA: TGTGCCAGCAGTAAGACACTTGGGACCTACAATGAGCAGTTCCTC. Translated: CASSKTLGTYNEQFL.

Ten or more counts support this clonotype. This rearrangement joins TRBV7-6 to TRBJ2-5; 7 bases match TRBD1. CDR1 and CDR2 (germline): SGHVS, FNYEAQ. The V segment lost 4 bases and the J segment 3 bases; nucleotides outside the gene matches: 11. The CDR3 runs to 16 residues. CDR3: CASSSRRGQAKETQYF. DNA of the CDR3: TGTGCCAGCAGCTCCCGGCGTGGACAGGCCAAAGAGACCCAGTACTTC.

This clonotype was detected only a few times. The chain recombines TRBV6-2 or TRBV6-3 with TRBJ2-1; D unclear. Trimming shortened V by 11 bases and J by 0 bases, and 14 bases separated the two germline ends. This CDR3 is built from 14 residues. Germline V gives CDR1 MNHEY, CDR2 SVGEGT. CDR3: CAACGASSYNEQFF. The CDR3 DNA reads TGTGCCGCCTGCGGTGCGAGCTCCTACAATGAGCAGTTCTTC.

In this sample, this clonotype turned up a few times. The chain couples TRBV7-9 to TRBJ1-1, with 8 positions matching TRBD1. This CDR3 comprises 17 residues. J gave up 0 bases and V 5 bases, and 11 bases lay outside the gene matches. The germline CDR1 and CDR2 sequences are SEHNR and FQNEAQ (reference sequence). The CDR3 region has the DNA TGTGCCAGCAGCCCGATCGGACAGGGAATAATGAACACTGAAGCTTTCTTT. As protein: CASSPIGQGIMNTEAFF.

Details on this clonotype: An end of the junction does not agree with germline; a read error may underlie this. This chain joins TRBV2 and TRBJ1-2; perhaps TRBD1 as D (5 bases). CDR3 length: 14 amino acids. Germline values: CDR1 SNHLY, CDR2 FYNNEI. The CDR3 region is CANSDDRANYGYTF. CDR3 in DNA: TGTGCCAACAGTGACGACAGAGCTAACTATGGCTACACCTTC.

This clonotype was detected only a few times. A much larger clone is a single base away; this may be a read error. The V gene is TRBV7-9, the J gene TRBJ2-7, with 11 bases matching TRBD2. The CDR3 totals 15 residues. Germline V CDR1 and CDR2: SEHNR, FQNEAQ (reference sequence). V was clipped by 5 bases and J by 5 bases; unmatched bases: 8. The CDR3, as DNA: TGTGCCAGCAGCCCGGCCGGGACTAGCGGCCACGAGCAGTACTTC. Its protein product is CASSPAGTSGHEQYF.

This clonotype was seen a few times. The CDR3 coding sequence is TGTGCCAGCATCACGAATGGGGGGGCCGAAGGGACCCAGTACTTC. This gives the protein CASITNGGAEGTQYF. This chain connects TRBV21-1 to TRBJ2-5; TRBD1, the table's D call, lacks a check against the DNA. TRBV21-1 is designated a pseudogene. The CDR3 has 15 residues.

As concerns this clonotype: This may be a read error, as it is one base from a much larger clone. V is TRBV28 and J is TRBJ1-1; 11 bases map to TRBD1. Germline V gene sequence: CDR1 MDHEN, CDR2 SYDVKM. The CDR3 has 18 residues. Losses at the gene ends were 2 bases for V and 4 bases for J; bases not matched to a gene: 12. The CDR3 DNA is TGTGCCAGCAGTTTAGGGACTAAGGACAGGGGGCCGATCACTGAAGCTTTCTTT. Its protein is CASSLGTKDRGPITEAFF.

This clonotype was picked up many times. The chain links TRBV2 to TRBJ1-2; possible D gene TRBD1, 5 bases. The CDR3 has 13 amino acids. V was clipped by 4 bases and J by 5 bases, with 11 bases between them. CDR1 is SNHLY, CDR2 FYNNEI, per germline. The CDR3 DNA reads as TGTGCCAGCAGTGCGGGGGAGTATTATGGCTACACCTTC. Translation gives CASSAGEYYGYTF.

The V call is TRBV4-3, the J call TRBJ1-1; D is perhaps TRBD1 (6 bases). V lost 3 bases to trimming and J lost 5 bases, with 13 bases between them. CDR1 and CDR2 from the germline V gene are LGHNA and YSLEER. The CDR3 length is 14 residues. CDR3 nucleotide sequence: TGCGCCAGCAGCCACAGACAGGTAGGGACTGAAGCTTTCTTT. This translates into CASSHRQVGTEAFF.

This clonotype was seen more than once but under ten times. This chain uses TRBV5-8 with TRBJ2-3; D gene uncertain. Germline V gene sequence: CDR1 SGHTS, CDR2 YDEGEE. The CDR3 runs to 14 residues. The V end lost 0 bases, the J end lost 4 bases, and 9 bases lay between the germline ends. CDR3 region: CASSLGVYPDTQYF. For the CDR3, the DNA is TGTGCCAGCAGCTTGGGGGTGTATCCAGATACGCAGTATTTT.

This sequence joins TRBV5-6 and TRBJ2-5, with 11 nucleotides matching TRBD2. There are 16 residues in the CDR3. Germline CDR1 and CDR2: SGHDT and YYEEEE. Unmatched junction bases numbered 6, after V lost 0 bases and J lost 5 bases. The CDR3 reads CASSLELAGGGETQYF. The DNA of the CDR3 is TGTGCCAGCAGCTTGGAGTTAGCGGGAGGGGGTGAGACCCAGTACTTC.

This clonotype has just one count. The chain links TRBV27 to TRBJ2-1, with D tentatively TRBD2 (6 bases). The germline V gene encodes CDR1 MNHEY and CDR2 SMNVEV (reference sequence). This CDR3 region has 15 residues. V lost 8 bases and J 2 bases, leaving 16 bases between the germline ends. The CDR3 DNA is TGTGCCAGCTATTACAGCGGGTGGGCCTACAATGAGCAGTTCTTC. This translates into CASYYSGWAYNEQFF.

A note on this clonotype: A read error may explain this, as a much larger clone is one base away. The chain recombines TRBV7-6 with TRBJ2-7, with D possibly TRBD2 on 7 matching bases. The germline V gene has CDR1 SGHVS and CDR2 FNYEAQ. V was pared by 5 bases and J by 4 bases, with 15 bases between. The CDR3 has 14 residues. The CDR3 bases are TGTGCCAGCAGCCCTGGGGGGGGCTGGTACGAGCAGTACTTC. It translates to CASSPGGGWYEQYF.

This clonotype was seen at least ten times. The rearrangement links TRBV29-1 to TRBJ2-7; perhaps TRBD1 as D (6 bases). V dropped 2 bases and J dropped 3 bases, with 20 bases sitting between them. CDR1 is SQVTM and CDR2 is ANQGSEA in the germline V gene. The CDR3 consists of 16 residues. The DNA of the CDR3 is TGCAGCGTTGAAAGGAGAGGGGCAGGGGCTTACTACGAGCAGTACTTC. Amino acids: CSVERRGAGAYYEQYF.

With regard to this clonotype: A read error may be the cause here, since a much bigger clone is one base away. J is TRBJ1-2 and V is TRBV29-1, with D hard to call. The CDR3 spans 14 residues. Germline CDR1 SQVTM, CDR2 ANQGSEA. This chain's CDR3 is CSIEDHASSYGYTF. CDR3 coding DNA: TGCAGCATTGAAGATCACGCCAGCTCCTATGGCTACACCTTC.

Details on this clonotype: This may be a read error: a much more frequent sequence differs by one nucleotide. V is TRBV2 and J is TRBJ2-3; possible D gene TRBD2, 6 bases. CDR3 length: 15 residues. Germline V gene lookup returns CDR1 SNHLY and CDR2 FYNNEI. For the CDR3, the DNA is TGTACCAGCAGCCAGGGACTTACTAGCACAGATACGCAGTATTTT. Translation gives CTSSQGLTSTDTQYF.

As for this clonotype: A junction boundary mismatches the germline segment, possibly from a read error. This rearrangement joins TRBV5-1 to TRBJ2-3; possible D gene TRBD2, 6 bases. The length of the CDR3 is 16 residues. Germline CDR1 is SGHRS and CDR2 is YFSETQ. The CDR3 DNA reads TGCGCCAGCATCTTGTTTGAGCGGACTACCACAGATACGCAGTATTTT. This codes for CASILFERTTTDTQYF.

Regarding this clonotype: At one boundary the junction diverges from the germline segment, which might be a read error. V usage is TRBV4-2 and J usage is TRBJ1-1; D is uncertain. The CDR3 loop spans 12 amino acids. CDR1 is LGHNA, CDR2 YNFKEQ, per germline. The CDR3 sequence: CASSQDNIEAFF. CDR3 DNA sequence: TGTGCCAGCAGCCAAGACAACATTGAAGCTTTCTTT.